This T cell receptor (beta chain) came from a study of CD4 and CD8 cells across lung adenocarcinoma regions. TCRdb called the PCR reads again in MiXCR, with one record for every CDR3 protein. The data contain some 20,000 distinct CDR3 sequences, 46% of them singletons. The germline V gene encodes CDR1 SGHTA and CDR2 FQGNSA. The CDR3 consists of 13 residues. V lost 6 bases and J lost 13, with 19 bases in between. Points on this clonotype: A much larger clone sits a single nucleotide away, making a read error possible.

Sequences were obtained from CD4+ T cells from the margin of a lung tumor. The sequence was collected from a male donor with lung adenocarcinoma. The CD4 and CD8 labels of this study may be unreliable. The chain uses TRBV7-2 and TRBJ2-1; D remains ambiguous. CDR3 residues: CASSPGRRETQFF. The CDR3 nucleotides read TGTGCCAGCAGTCCCGGGCGCAGAGAGACCCAGTTCTTC. The full variable domain, rest sourced from reference TRBV7-2 and TRBJ2-1, is GAGVSQSPSNKVTEKGKDVELRCDPISGHTALYWYRQSLGQGLEFLIYFQGNSAPDKSGLPSDRFSAERTGGSVSTLTIQRTQQEDSAVYLCASSPGRRETQFFGPGTRLTVL.